These T cell receptor beta chains were read from a single sample in a study of cytomegalovirus exposure and HLA in healthy donors. TCRdb's table, derived via immunoSEQ multiplex PCR, lists solely in-frame clones and lacks some. The sample consists of 150,000 or so clones, approximately 92% of them appearing once. Sequencing used PBMCs. These receptors were taken from a woman under 30 in good health and CMV-seropositive. CDR3s leave out the opening cysteine and the closing phenylalanine or tryptophan.

TRBV6-1 | ASSEGPYTSYNEQF
TRBV5-1 | ASSRALGDTEAF
TRBV20-1 | SAPKAGEQY
TRBV30 | AWSVRQVRVDEQF
TRBV13 | ASSGDSFEQY
TRBV5-1 | ASSLAVRQNFANTEAF
TRBV20-1 | SATGGLEQY
TRBV7-2 | ASSSLTLRSWYGYT
TRBV28 | ASKRGGSNTEAF
TRBV12-5 | ASGLGNRDQH
TRBV7-6 | ASSASPPGELF
TRBV19 | ASSAGTGIYEQY
TRBV18 | ASSPQKTGNTNYGYT
TRBV7-9 | ASSSKETQY